The sequence of this T cell receptor beta chain was determined in a study of blood T cell repertoires in COVID-19. Study at large: Sites across the United States, Italy and Spain contributed samples from acute and convalescent COVID-19. Sample material is recorded as cDNA or gDNA derived from T cells, B-cell-depleted T cells, or PBMCs.

CDR1 and CDR2 from the germline V gene are PRHDT and FYEKMQ (reference sequence). The CDR3 sequence is 14 residues long. After removal of 4 bases from V and 7 bases from J, the junction contained 10 bases not matched to a gene. In the source study's methods: Reference gene primer amplification gave estimated nucleated cell counts. The table came from immunoSEQ multiplex PCR; TCRdb's copy has only in-frame clones and leaves some out. The D gene and trimming were derived from the DNA, and the V and J assignments and clone size from that table. Seen here are some 230,000 clones, 85% observed once, and the top ten hold roughly 2.6%.

The chain combines TRBV13 with TRBJ2-7; 7 bases are a match to TRBD1. The sequenced material came from peripheral blood. The sequence was obtained from a man aged 50 to 59 who had recovered from COVID-19. The CDR3: CASSWKGQSREQYF. The CDR3 DNA is TGTGCCAGCAGCTGGAAGGGACAGTCAAGGGAGCAGTACTTC.